Below, one T cell receptor (beta chain) is given with its context. Its antigen is currently not known. Base qualities are not at hand, and no much larger clone is one base apart. The V end gives up 5 bases and the J end 4 bases, leaving 7 bases in the junction not matched to a gene. CDR1 SGHAT and CDR2 FQNNGV were looked up in the germline V gene. The CDR3 starts with the cysteine, ends with the phenylalanine, and has 14 residues. The kept DNA is CDR3 alone, 42 bases in frame from the first base. The entry originates in a study of blood T cell repertoires in COVID-19 (dated by TCRdb to 2020 to 2022). Broadly, across the study: The collaborator samples originated in the United States, Italy and Spain and spanned the acute and convalescent phases of COVID-19. A de-identified subject ID, COVID-19 status, age in years and sex were almost always included in the sample metadata. Samples came from the ongoing ImmuneRACE study (first 160 participants) plus 1,254 subjects from 6 global collaborators. The repertoires were released in a freely available public database meant as a resource for research on the immune response to SARS-CoV-2. The material from the prospective study consisted of cDNA or gDNA derived from T cells, B-cell-depleted T cells, or PBMCs. Subjects who had been exposed to COVID-19, were actively infected with it, or had recovered from it provided the deeply sampled blood TCRbeta repertoires that made up the dataset. Where available, HLA class I and class II types were obtained from metadata supplied by the sample provider rather than from assay-based typing. The investigation overall reported the following: Clinical and demographic metadata were provided uncurated, with the amount varying by source and participant.

Whole blood was collected in K2EDTA tubes by collaborating institutions according to the institutions' own protocols. For TCRbeta analysis, collaborators shipped samples in one of three forms: frozen whole blood, isolated PBMCs, or DNA extracted from either of those sample types. TCRbeta CDR3 regions were amplified from genomic DNA by means of the immunoSEQ Assay, a bias-controlled multiplex PCR. Per the source publication's procedure: Nucleated cell counts per sample were estimated from amplification of reference gene primers within the assay. To quantify the absolute abundance of each unique TCRbeta CDR3 rearrangement, sequence reads were collapsed and filtered. For each sample, productive Simpson clonality was calculated as the square root of Simpson's diversity index across productive rearrangements. TCRdb limited this immuneACCESS table to in-frame rearrangements with V and J called. A share of clones is missing; checked studies link under half to unresolved V genes, and the rest is unexplained. V, J and clone size are those of that table, while D and trimming were read from the DNA. The sample table shows about 160,000 clones, and more than 75% are seen once. Roughly a sixth of the sample is in the top ten clones.

This TCR came from a man in his fifties or sixties with active or convalescent COVID-19. This receptor chain uses TRBV11-2 and TRBJ1-2, and TRBD1 matches 7 of the central bases. The source material was peripheral blood. The nucleotide sequence reads as follows: TGTGCCAGCAGCCCTAACCGGGACAGCTATGGCTACACCTTC. Translated, this gives CASSPNRDSYGYTF.